This TCR beta chain was found in a study of T cell responses to AZD1222 COVID-19 vaccine. Repertoires were generated with immunoSEQ multiplex PCR, while TCRdb's copy carries only in-frame clones and drops some. The profile shows roughly 180,000 clones, just over 90% of them singletons. CDR3 length: 11 amino acids. V lost 6 bases to trimming and J lost 2 bases, with 1 base between them. Looked up from germline, CDR1 is LGHDT and CDR2 is YNNKEL (reference sequence). Points on this clone: The target antigen is unknown. This sample includes further DNA sequences coding for the same CDR3.

Overall study findings and caveats: Two AZD1222 administrations were followed by greater Spike-specific TCR breadth and depth. Mostly white British, mostly female donors; authors suggested clonal diversity may be underestimated.

The clonotype comes from an adult who received the AZD1222 COVID-19 vaccine. The chain joins TRBV3-1 (or the pseudogene TRBV3-2) to TRBJ2-2; D remains unclear. The sequenced sample was peripheral blood, obtained 28 days after the second AZD1222 dose. The CDR3 reads CASRNTGELFF. CDR3 coding DNA: TGTGCCAGCAGAAACACCGGGGAGCTGTTTTTT.